This TCR beta chain was retrieved from a study of blood T cell repertoires in COVID-19. Study information: Collection of acute and convalescent COVID-19 samples took place in the United States, Italy and Spain.

Measured with immunoSEQ multiplex PCR; TCRdb has only the in-frame clones, and not every one. The sample has 60,000 or so clones, 75% to 90% seen once. The CDR3 is 16 amino acids. Germline assignment: CDR1 SEHNR and CDR2 FQNEAQ (reference sequence). Trimming stripped 5 bases from V and 0 bases from J, with 17 bases between. This clone was counted a few times. The specimen sequenced was peripheral blood. This clonotype was obtained from an older man with acute or convalescent COVID-19. The V gene is TRBV7-9, the J gene TRBJ2-7; a possible D gene is TRBD1 (6 bases). For the CDR3, the DNA is TGTGCCAGCAGCACCACACCTACAGGGATCTCCTACGAGCAGTACTTC. Translating it yields CASSTTPTGISYEQYF.